This is a list of T cell receptor beta chains from one sample in a study of CD8+CD57+ T cells in acquired aplastic anemia. TCRdb re-analysed the reads in MiXCR, keeping a single row per CDR3 protein. This table has around 190,000 distinct CDR3 sequences, around half appearing once. The sequenced sample was sorted CD4+, CD8+, or CD8+CD57+ T cells (not recorded which) from PBMCs. The receptors shown here come from a human donor in good health, serving as a control. Both conserved end residues are part of each CDR3. Fields, in order: V gene, clone size, J gene, D gene, CDR3 protein, CDR3 DNA. The D gene is left open where the match is weak. Some rows have no size entry. The others give once, few or many, or a class for an expanded clone.

TRBV19	-	TRBJ2-6	TRBD2	CASSILGGAGANVLTF	TGTGCCAGTAGTATCCTCGGGGGGGCCGGGGCCAACGTCCTGACTTTC
TRBV4-2	-	TRBJ2-7	-	CASSQGYDSDYEQYF	TGTGCCAGCAGCCAAGGATATGACTCGGACTACGAGCAGTACTTC
TRBV20-1	-	TRBJ2-4	-	CSARDKFIQNIQYF	TGCAGTGCTAGAGATAAGTTTATCCAAAACATTCAGTACTTC
TRBV25-1	-	TRBJ1-1	-	CASSERGGGRTEAFF	TGTGCCAGCAGTGAAAGGGGGGGGGGGCGGACTGAAGCTTTCTTT
TRBV7-6	many	TRBJ2-7	TRBD1	CASSRGQGNGYEQYF	TGTGCCAGCAGCCGGGGACAGGGGAACGGCTACGAGCAGTACTTC
TRBV29-1	few	TRBJ1-2	-	CSSLRAGQRGNYGYTF	TGCAGCAGTTTACGAGCGGGACAACGGGGTAACTATGGCTACACCTTC
TRBV2	few	TRBJ2-7	TRBD2	CASRGLGSYEQYF	TGTGCCAGCAGGGGACTAGGTTCCTACGAGCAGTACTTC
TRBV10-2	-	TRBJ1-4	TRBD1	CASSDYTGVGVKKLFF	TGCGCCAGCAGTGACTATACAGGGGTAGGAGTTAAAAAACTGTTTTTT
TRBV15	-	TRBJ2-5	TRBD2	CATSRPSGGALQETQYF	TGTGCCACCAGCAGGCCAAGCGGGGGGGCTTTACAAGAGACCCAGTACTTC
TRBV7-8	-	TRBJ1-1	-	CASSETVFTEAFF	TGTGCCAGCAGCGAGACGGTTTTCACTGAAGCTTTCTTT
TRBV28	many	TRBJ1-6	TRBD1	CASSFGDRRGALHF	TGTGCCAGCAGTTTTGGGGACAGGCGAGGGGCCCTCCACTTT
TRBV10-2	-	TRBJ2-7	-	CASNAGTNLSYEQYF	TGCGCCAGCAACGCCGGGACAAATCTCTCCTACGAGCAGTACTTC
TRBV7-2	-	TRBJ1-1	-	CASSLPGATEAFF	TGTGCCAGCAGCCTACCGGGGGCCACTGAAGCTTTCTTT
TRBV5-1	-	TRBJ1-6	TRBD1	CASSSGQDFSPLHF	TGCGCCAGCAGCTCGGGACAGGACTTCTCACCCCTCCACTTT
TRBV24-1	-	TRBJ2-2	-	CATSDRYREQDGELFF	TGTGCCACCAGTGACCGATACAGGGAGCAGGACGGGGAGCTGTTTTTC
TRBV7-2	-	TRBJ2-7	-	CASVRVPGAYEQYF	TGTGCCAGCGTTAGGGTTCCGGGGGCCTACGAGCAGTACTTC
TRBV6-1	-	TRBJ2-7	-	CASSDGGSWAYEQYF	TGTGCCAGCAGTGACGGAGGGTCTTGGGCCTACGAGCAGTACTTC
TRBV6-5	many	TRBJ2-5	-	CASRSRLSLRETQYF	TGTGCCAGCCGGTCGAGACTATCACTAAGGGAGACCCAGTACTTC
TRBV15	-	TRBJ2-1	TRBD2	CATSRGGGARAYNEQFF	TGTGCCACCAGCCGGGGCGGGGGGGCCAGAGCCTACAATGAGCAGTTCTTC
TRBV29-1	many	TRBJ2-3	TRBD2	CSVGLASTDTQYF	TGCAGCGTTGGACTAGCAAGCACAGATACGCAGTATTTT
TRBV7-2	-	TRBJ2-7	TRBD2	CASSRLASYEQYF	TGTGCCAGCTCCCGACTAGCCTCCTACGAGCAGTACTTC
TRBV7-8	many	TRBJ2-2	-	CASSLVSAGGGTGELFF	TGTGCCAGCAGCTTAGTGAGCGCAGGGGGGGGCACCGGGGAGCTGTTTTTT
TRBV24-1	few	TRBJ2-7	TRBD2	CATSDRTSSSYEQYF	TGTGCCACCAGTGATCGGACTAGCAGCTCCTACGAGCAGTACTTC
TRBV20-1	-	TRBJ2-2	TRBD2	CSARRGLAGLNTGELFF	TGCAGTGCTAGAAGGGGACTAGCGGGCCTGAACACCGGGGAGCTGTTTTTT
TRBV20-1	many	TRBJ2-7	-	CSPKRGGGYEQYF	TGCAGTCCCAAGAGGGGGGGTGGCTACGAGCAGTACTTC
TRBV6-1	once	TRBJ2-7	TRBD1	CASSSRQGAREQYF	TGTGCCAGCAGTTCTAGACAGGGGGCGCGGGAGCAGTACTTC
TRBV25-1	-	TRBJ1-4	TRBD1	CASSESGTGSEKLFF	TGTGCCAGCAGTGAGAGCGGGACAGGGAGCGAAAAACTGTTTTTT
TRBV7-6	many	TRBJ2-3	-	CASSFGGPRDTQYF	TGTGCCAGCAGCTTCGGGGGGCCCCGAGATACGCAGTATTTT
TRBV2	-	TRBJ1-2	-	CASSVEGNGYTF	TGTGCCAGCAGTGTTGAAGGGAATGGCTACACCTTC
TRBV6-4	many	TRBJ2-2	TRBD1	CASRNRGGTGELFF	TGTGCCAGCAGGAACAGGGGTGGCACCGGGGAGCTGTTTTTT
TRBV20-1	-	TRBJ1-2	TRBD1	CSAPKGQGPGGYTF	TGCAGTGCGCCGAAGGGACAGGGGCCAGGTGGCTACACCTTC
TRBV28	many	TRBJ2-3	-	CASTVTGIADTQYF	TGTGCCAGCACCGTGACGGGGATCGCAGATACGCAGTATTTT
TRBV9	-	TRBJ1-3	-	CASKGRARNTIYF	TGTGCCAGCAAGGGGAGGGCGAGGAACACCATATATTTT
TRBV4-2	-	TRBJ2-2	-	CASSPGQGPQGCANTGELFF	TGTGCCAGCAGCCCAGGCCAGGGTCCCCAGGGCTGTGCGAACACCGGGGAGCTGTTTTTT
TRBV20-1	many	TRBJ1-2	-	CSASLLGALDTF	TGCAGTGCTAGCCTCCTCGGGGCCTTAGACACCTTC
TRBV2	once	TRBJ1-5	TRBD1	CASSEEDRVRDQPQHF	TGTGCCAGCAGTGAAGAGGACAGGGTACGCGATCAGCCCCAGCATTTT
TRBV20-1	-	TRBJ2-1	-	CSAPQGVGLRNNEQFF	TGCAGTGCTCCCCAGGGAGTAGGGCTCCGTAACAATGAGCAGTTCTTC
TRBV6-2/TRBV6-3	-	TRBJ1-6	TRBD1	CASSPWAPGTGNSPLHF	TGTGCCAGCAGCCCCTGGGCCCCCGGGACAGGCAATTCACCCCTCCACTTT
TRBV12-3/TRBV12-4	few	TRBJ2-7	TRBD1	CASSYRDRDYEQYF	TGTGCCAGCAGCTACCGGGACAGAGACTACGAGCAGTACTTC
TRBV27	many	TRBJ2-5	TRBD2	CASRDSGASGGIQETQYF	TGTGCCAGCAGGGACTCCGGGGCTAGCGGGGGGATCCAAGAGACCCAGTACTTC
TRBV7-9	once	TRBJ1-1	TRBD1	CASSAQGALEAFF	TGTGCCAGCAGCGCGCAGGGGGCTCTTGAAGCTTTCTTT
TRBV5-1	many	TRBJ2-7	TRBD1	CASSLALSGQGDEQYF	TGCGCCAGCAGCTTGGCCTTATCGGGACAGGGCGACGAGCAGTACTTC
TRBV9	-	TRBJ2-1	-	CASSGGGPQQNEQFF	TGTGCCAGCAGCGGTGGGGGACCACAGCAAAATGAGCAGTTCTTC
TRBV12-3/TRBV12-4	many	TRBJ1-4	-	CASSSQGIEKLFF	TGTGCCAGCAGTTCTCAGGGCATTGAAAAACTGTTTTTT
TRBV2	-	TRBJ1-2	-	CASSERGASGNTF	TGTGCCAGCAGTGAAAGGGGGGCCTCTGGAAACACCTTC
TRBV25-1	-	TRBJ2-7	TRBD2	CASSDSGGYISYEQYF	TGTGCCAGCAGTGACTCCGGGGGGTATATTAGTTACGAGCAGTACTTC
TRBV29-1	once	TRBJ2-7	TRBD1	CSVEDYRAGGRYEQYF	TGCAGCGTTGAAGATTACAGGGCAGGGGGAAGGTACGAGCAGTACTTC
TRBV29-1	few	TRBJ1-4	-	CSVVGDSNEKLFF	TGCAGCGTTGTCGGGGACTCAAATGAAAAACTGTTTTTT
TRBV9	-	TRBJ1-3	-	CASSVTDSGNTIYF	TGTGCCAGCAGCGTGACTGACTCTGGAAACACCATATATTTT